The rows below give T cell receptor beta chains drawn from one sample of a study of pediatric ulcerative colitis. Measured with immunoSEQ multiplex PCR; TCRdb has only the in-frame clones, and not every one. The table has some 43,000 clones, 78% seen once. Sequencing was carried out using gut tissue. The receptors originated from a girl aged 5-17 years with moderate ulcerative colitis. Both conserved end residues are part of each CDR3. A D gene is named only where the DNA matches it firmly. Rows may omit the clone size; those that give it use once, few, many or a size class.

16 | . | . | TRBJ1-3 | TRBV5-1 | TGCGCCAGCAGCTTGGGGATTTCGGGATCTGGAAACACCATATATTTT | CASSLGISGSGNTIYF
13 | . | . | TRBJ2-7 | TRBV7-9 | TGTGCCAGCAGCTTAGAGGCCATCTACGAGCAGTACTTC | CASSLEAIYEQYF
12 | . | . | TRBJ1-2 | TRBV7-9 | TGTGCCAGCAGCCGGGGGGACTATGGCTACACCTTC | CASSRGDYGYTF
17 | . | . | TRBJ2-6 | TRBV7-3 | TGTGCCAGCAGCCCGAGGACAGCGACCTCTGGGGCCAACGTCCTGACTTTC | CASSPRTATSGANVLTF
15 | . | few | TRBJ2-7 | TRBV10-3 | TGTGCCATCAGTGAGGAAGGGGCCTCCTACTACGAGCAGTACTTC | CAISEEGASYYEQYF
15 | . | . | TRBJ1-6 | TRBV4-3 | TGCGCCAGCAGCCAAGTAAGGGGATATAATTCACCCCTCCACTTT | CASSQVRGYNSPLHF
14 | . | once | TRBJ2-7 | TRBV12-2 | TGTGCAAGTCGCCCATCCATAGCCCGCTACGAGCAGTACTTC | CASRPSIARYEQYF
16 | . | . | TRBJ2-2 | TRBV5-1 | TGCGCCAGCAGAACAGGAATGATAGCGAACACCGGGGAGCTGTTTTTT | CASRTGMIANTGELFF
15 | TRBD1 | . | TRBJ1-3 | TRBV5-1 | TGCGCCAGCTCGAAAATCCAGGGGGCAGGAAACACCATATATTTT | CASSKIQGAGNTIYF
15 | . | . | TRBJ1-2 | TRBV2 | TGTGCCAGCATCGAGTCCCTACAGAGGAGCTATGGCTACACCTTC | CASIESLQRSYGYTF
17 | . | . | TRBJ2-3 | TRBV5-6 | TGTGCCAGCAGCTTGGAAAGGGTTCGAGGTAGCACAGATACGCAGTATTTT | CASSLERVRGSTDTQYF
14 | . | . | TRBJ1-5 | TRBV7-8 | TGTGCCAGCAGCTTAGCGCGCGTCAATCAGCCCCAGCATTTT | CASSLARVNQPQHF
15 | TRBD2 | . | TRBJ2-1 | TRBV15 | TGTGCCACCAGCAGAGATGGGGGGGAGATATCCAAGCAGTTCTTC | CATSRDGGEISKQFF
16 | . | . | TRBJ2-1 | TRBV5-4 | TGTGCCAGCAGCTCCGGACAGAGCAGCTCCTACAATGAGCAGTTCTTC | CASSSGQSSSYNEQFF
14 | . | . | TRBJ1-4 | TRBV5-1 | TGCGCCAGCAGCTTCGGGGTAACTAATGAAAAACTGTTTTTT | CASSFGVTNEKLFF
20 | TRBD2 | . | TRBJ2-1 | TRBV15 | TGTGCCACCAGCAGAGGTAGCGGGGGGGGGCTCGGGAGCTCCTACAATGAGCAGTTCTTC | CATSRGSGGGLGSSYNEQFF
15 | . | . | TRBJ1-6 | TRBV7-2 | TGTGCCAGCAGCTTATCCGACAGGTGGGGTTCACCCCTCCACTTT | CASSLSDRWGSPLHF